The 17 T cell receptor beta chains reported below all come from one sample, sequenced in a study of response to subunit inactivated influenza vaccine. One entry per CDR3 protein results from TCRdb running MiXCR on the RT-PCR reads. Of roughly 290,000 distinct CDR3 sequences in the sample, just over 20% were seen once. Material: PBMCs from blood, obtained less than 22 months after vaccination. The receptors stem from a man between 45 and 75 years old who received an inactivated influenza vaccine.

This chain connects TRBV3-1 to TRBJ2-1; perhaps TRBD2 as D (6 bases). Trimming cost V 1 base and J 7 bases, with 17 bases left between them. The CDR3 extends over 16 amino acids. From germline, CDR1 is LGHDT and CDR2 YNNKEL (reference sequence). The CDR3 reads CASSQVEAGWGNEQFF. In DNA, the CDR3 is TGTGCCAGCAGCCAAGTAGAGGCGGGATGGGGAAATGAGCAGTTCTTC.

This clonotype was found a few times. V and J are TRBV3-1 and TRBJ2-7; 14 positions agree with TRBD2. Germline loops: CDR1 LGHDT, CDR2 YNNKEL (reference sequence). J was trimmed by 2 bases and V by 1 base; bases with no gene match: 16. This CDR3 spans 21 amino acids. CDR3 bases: TGTGCCAGCAGCCAAGGACTTGCCCGGGGACTAGCGGGAGTCACAGCCTACGAGCAGTACTTC. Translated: CASSQGLARGLAGVTAYEQYF.

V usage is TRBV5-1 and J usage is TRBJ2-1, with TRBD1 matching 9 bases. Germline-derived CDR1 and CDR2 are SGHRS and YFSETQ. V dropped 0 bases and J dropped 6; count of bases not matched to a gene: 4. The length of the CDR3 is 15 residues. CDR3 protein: CASSLGGQGLNEQFF. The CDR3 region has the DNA TGCGCCAGCAGCTTGGGGGGACAGGGCCTCAATGAGCAGTTCTTC.

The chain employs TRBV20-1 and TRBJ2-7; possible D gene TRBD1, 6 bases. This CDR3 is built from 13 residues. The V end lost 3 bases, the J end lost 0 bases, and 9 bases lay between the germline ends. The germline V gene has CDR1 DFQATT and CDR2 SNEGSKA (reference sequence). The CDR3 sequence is CSASRGFSYEQYF. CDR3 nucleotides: TGCAGTGCTAGCAGGGGCTTCTCCTACGAGCAGTACTTC.

CDR3 in DNA: TGCGCCAGCAGCCAAGATTTGGAGGGCGGTGCAACTAATGAAAAACTGTTTTTT. Its protein is CASSQDLEGGATNEKLFF. The chain has TRBV4-3 and TRBJ1-4; D is unclear. Looked up from germline, CDR1 is LGHNA and CDR2 is YSLEER. V was cut by 0 bases and J by 0 bases, with 14 bases left in between. The CDR3 has 18 residues.

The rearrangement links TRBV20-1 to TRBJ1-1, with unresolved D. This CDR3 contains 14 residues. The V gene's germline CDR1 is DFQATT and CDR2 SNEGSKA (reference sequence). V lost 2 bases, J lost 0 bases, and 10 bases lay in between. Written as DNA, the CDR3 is TGCAGTGCTAGACCAGGACTGATGAACACTGAAGCTTTCTTT. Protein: CSARPGLMNTEAFF.

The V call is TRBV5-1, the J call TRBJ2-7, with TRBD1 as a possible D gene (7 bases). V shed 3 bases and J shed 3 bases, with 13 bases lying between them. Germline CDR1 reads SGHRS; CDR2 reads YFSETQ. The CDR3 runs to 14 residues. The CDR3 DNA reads TGCGCCAGCAGCTGGGGGGACAGATACTACGAGCAGTACTTC. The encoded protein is CASSWGDRYYEQYF.

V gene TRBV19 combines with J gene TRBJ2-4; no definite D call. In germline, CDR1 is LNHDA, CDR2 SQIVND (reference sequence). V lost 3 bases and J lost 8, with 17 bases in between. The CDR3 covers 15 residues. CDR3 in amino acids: CASSISTRASDIQYF. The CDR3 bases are TGTGCCAGTAGTATTTCAACCCGGGCCTCGGACATTCAGTACTTC.

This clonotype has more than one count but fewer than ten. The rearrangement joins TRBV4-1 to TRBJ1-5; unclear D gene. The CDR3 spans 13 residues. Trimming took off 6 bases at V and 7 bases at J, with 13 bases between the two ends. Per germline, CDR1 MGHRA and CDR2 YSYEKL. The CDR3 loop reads CASRLGPGQPQHF. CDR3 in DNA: TGCGCCAGCAGGCTAGGTCCGGGACAGCCCCAGCATTTT.

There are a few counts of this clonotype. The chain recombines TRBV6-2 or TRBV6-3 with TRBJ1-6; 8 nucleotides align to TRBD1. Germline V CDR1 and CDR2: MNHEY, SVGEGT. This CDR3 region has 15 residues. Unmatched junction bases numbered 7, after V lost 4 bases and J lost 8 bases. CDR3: CASSWTGTGYSPLHF. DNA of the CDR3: TGTGCCAGCAGTTGGACCGGGACAGGTTATTCACCCCTCCACTTT.

As DNA, the CDR3 is TGTGCCAGCAGCCAAGAAGGGACAGGGGGCATCTCGGAAGAGACCCAGTACTTC. The encoded protein is CASSQEGTGGISEETQYF. The chain combines TRBV3-1 with TRBJ2-5; 12 bases map to TRBD1. Losses at the gene ends were 0 bases for V and 3 bases for J; bases not matched to a gene: 8. Germline CDR1 is LGHDT and CDR2 is YNNKEL (reference sequence). This CDR3 has 18 amino acids.

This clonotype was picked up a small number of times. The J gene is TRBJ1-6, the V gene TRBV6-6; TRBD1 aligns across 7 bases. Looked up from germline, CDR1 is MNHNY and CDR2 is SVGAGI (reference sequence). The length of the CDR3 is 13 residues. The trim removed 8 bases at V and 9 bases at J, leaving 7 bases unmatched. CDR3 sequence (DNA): TGTGCCAGCGGACAGGCTGAGTTTTCACCCCTCCACTTT. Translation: CASGQAEFSPLHF.

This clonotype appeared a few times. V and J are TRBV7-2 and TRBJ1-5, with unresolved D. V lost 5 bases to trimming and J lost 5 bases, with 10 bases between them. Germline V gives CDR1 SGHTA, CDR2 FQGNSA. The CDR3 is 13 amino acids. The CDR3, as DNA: TGTGCCAGCAGCCGTATGAAGGATCAGCCCCAGCATTTT. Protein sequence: CASSRMKDQPQHF.

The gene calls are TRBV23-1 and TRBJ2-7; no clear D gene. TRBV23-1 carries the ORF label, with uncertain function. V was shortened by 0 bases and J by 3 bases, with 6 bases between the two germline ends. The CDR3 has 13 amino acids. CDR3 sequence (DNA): TGCGCCAGCAGTCAATCGTTCTGCTACGAGCAGTACTTC. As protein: CASSQSFCYEQYF.

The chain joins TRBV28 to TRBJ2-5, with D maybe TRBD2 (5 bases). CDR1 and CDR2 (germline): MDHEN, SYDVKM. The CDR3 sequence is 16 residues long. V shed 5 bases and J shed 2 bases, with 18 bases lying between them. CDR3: CASSGPGGADQETQYF. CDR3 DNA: TGTGCCAGCAGTGGGCCGGGCGGAGCGGATCAAGAGACCCAGTACTTC.

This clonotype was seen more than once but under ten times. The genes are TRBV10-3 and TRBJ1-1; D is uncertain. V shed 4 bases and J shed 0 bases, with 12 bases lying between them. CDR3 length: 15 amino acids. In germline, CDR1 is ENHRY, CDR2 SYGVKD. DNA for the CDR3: TGTGCCATCAGTGGCTCGACACTGATGAACACTGAAGCTTTCTTT. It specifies CAISGSTLMNTEAFF.

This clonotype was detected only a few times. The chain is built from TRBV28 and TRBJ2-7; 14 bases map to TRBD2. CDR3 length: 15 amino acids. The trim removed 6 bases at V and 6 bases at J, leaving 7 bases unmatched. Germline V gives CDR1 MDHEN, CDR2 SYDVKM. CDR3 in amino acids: CASSRLAGGMAEQYF. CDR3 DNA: TGTGCCAGCAGCCGACTAGCGGGAGGGATGGCCGAGCAGTACTTC. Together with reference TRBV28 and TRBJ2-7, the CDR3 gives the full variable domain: DVKVTQSSRYLVKRTGEKVFLECVQDMDHENMFWYRQDPGLGLRLIYFSYDVKMKEKGDIPEGYSVSREKKERFSLILESASTNQTSMYLCASSRLAGGMAEQYFGPGTRLTVT.